What follows describes a single T cell receptor beta chain. These data are taken from a study of blood T cell repertoires in COVID-19. The wider study: Italy, Spain and the United States were the sources of the convalescent and acute COVID-19 samples.

In the original analysis: Amplifying reference gene primers gave estimates of nucleated cell counts. Profiling relied on immunoSEQ multiplex PCR, and the TCRdb table lists in-frame clones only, not all of them. The D gene and trimming were derived from the DNA, and the V and J assignments and clone size from that table. The sample gives 25,000 to 35,000 clones, approximately 90% of which show up once; about 12% is in the top ten. This CDR3 contains 15 residues. The V end was cut by 4 bases, the J end by 3 bases, with 13 bases between. Germline V CDR1 and CDR2: LNHDA, SQIVND (reference sequence). This TCR derives from a human donor in a cohort sampled during active COVID-19. The gene calls are TRBV19 and TRBJ1-5; D is perhaps TRBD1 (6 bases). Sequencing was carried out using peripheral blood. This chain's CDR3 is CASSTDRFLNQPQHF. The CDR3 DNA reads as TGTGCCAGTAGTACCGACAGGTTCCTCAATCAGCCCCAGCATTTT.